The rows below give T cell receptor beta chains drawn from one sample of a study of T cell responses to AZD1222 COVID-19 vaccine. The method was immunoSEQ multiplex PCR; TCRdb's version includes in-frame clones alone and lacks a portion of them. The table shows more than 150,000 clones, with 92% occurring only once. The sample here was peripheral blood, taken 28 days after the second AZD1222 dose. The receptor set was obtained from an adult who received the AZD1222 COVID-19 vaccine. The CDR3 runs from the conserved cysteine through the conserved F or W. The order of the fields is J gene, D gene, clone size, V gene, CDR3 protein, CDR3 DNA. The D gene is left open where the match is weak. Some rows have no size entry. The others give once, few or many, or a class for an expanded clone.

TRBJ2-5 - - TRBV29-1 CSVGEAAQYF TGCAGCGTTGGAGAAGCGGCCCAGTACTTC
TRBJ1-6 - once TRBV19 CASSSIGQFYNSPLHF TGTGCCAGTAGTTCGATCGGACAGTTCTATAATTCACCCCTCCACTTT
TRBJ1-1 - - TRBV6-5 CASSYSEMNTEAFF TGTGCCAGCAGTTATTCAGAGATGAACACTGAAGCTTTCTTT
TRBJ2-3 TRBD2 - TRBV9 CASSVGTSGNTDTQYF TGTGCCAGCAGCGTCGGGACTAGCGGGAACACAGATACGCAGTATTTT
TRBJ1-6 - - TRBV6-2/TRBV6-3 CASSYSTVSPLHF TGTGCCAGCAGTTACTCGACGGTATCACCCCTCCACTTT
TRBJ2-7 - - TRBV5-6 CASSLVGDSYEQYF TGTGCCAGCAGCTTGGTCGGGGATTCCTACGAGCAGTACTTC
TRBJ1-6 TRBD1 - TRBV9 CASSAQGGYNSPLHF TGTGCCAGCAGCGCACAGGGGGGATATAATTCACCCCTCCACTTT
TRBJ2-7 TRBD2 once TRBV6-5 CASSYLRASGGAEQYF TGTGCCAGCAGTTACCTAAGGGCAAGCGGGGGGGCCGAGCAGTACTTC
TRBJ2-7 - - TRBV7-2 CASSPELSRADEQYF TGTGCCAGCAGCCCGGAATTGTCCAGGGCCGACGAGCAGTACTTC
TRBJ1-1 - once TRBV6-5 CASSYSIRWTEAFF TGTGCCAGCAGTTACTCGATAAGGTGGACTGAAGCTTTCTTT
TRBJ1-5 - - TRBV12-3/TRBV12-4 CASSFGQNQPQHF TGTGCCAGCAGTTTCGGTCAGAATCAGCCCCAGCATTTT
TRBJ2-2 TRBD2 - TRBV3-1/TRBV3-2 CASSQDGLAGGPIARNTGELFF TGTGCCAGCAGCCAAGATGGCCTAGCGGGGGGACCAATTGCCCGGAACACCGGGGAGCTGTTTTTT
TRBJ1-1 - - TRBV19 CASSGPSNTEAFF TGTGCCAGTAGTGGCCCCTCGAACACTGAAGCTTTCTTT
TRBJ1-4 - once TRBV30 CAWSVYNRHSTNEKLFF TGTGCCTGGAGTGTTTATAACAGACATTCAACTAATGAAAAACTGTTTTTT
TRBJ1-5 TRBD1 - TRBV5-1 CASSPTGQANQPQHF TGCGCCAGCAGCCCGACCGGACAGGCCAATCAGCCCCAGCATTTT
TRBJ2-1 - - TRBV6-5 CASRRDPVPYNEQFF TGTGCCAGCAGGAGAGACCCGGTACCTTACAATGAGCAGTTCTTC
TRBJ1-1 TRBD1 - TRBV5-1 CASSTGAGAFPEAFF TGCGCCAGCAGCACAGGGGCGGGGGCTTTTCCTGAAGCTTTCTTT
TRBJ1-1 - - TRBV12-3/TRBV12-4 CASSLRGGAFF TGTGCCAGCAGTTTACGTGGGGGGGCTTTCTTT
TRBJ2-1 TRBD2 - TRBV3-1/TRBV3-2 CASSQVTGLAGGWEQFF TGTGCCAGCAGCCAAGTAACCGGACTAGCGGGAGGGTGGGAGCAGTTCTTC
TRBJ2-5 - - TRBV4-3 CASSQDRGTQYF TGCGCCAGCAGCCAAGATCGAGGGACCCAGTACTTC
TRBJ2-7 TRBD1 - TRBV5-1 CASSLAGQGYYEQYF TGCGCCAGCAGCTTGGCCGGACAGGGATACTACGAGCAGTACTTC